This section outlines one TCR beta chain sequence together with its context. The CDR3 extends over 14 amino acids. Germline-derived CDR1 and CDR2 are MGHDK and SYGVNS. With 9 bases removed from V and 0 bases from J, the gap between germline ends came to 12 bases. Authors' methods: Amplified reference gene primers provided the basis for estimating nucleated cell counts. Repertoires were generated with immunoSEQ multiplex PCR, while TCRdb's copy carries only in-frame clones and drops some. That table supplies the V and J calls and clone size; D and trimming were determined from the DNA. Here the sample spans about 88,000 clones, roughly 90% being singletons. This sample is part of a study of blood T cell repertoires in COVID-19. Looking at the study overall: The cDNA or gDNA used as material had been derived from T cells, B-cell-depleted T cells, or PBMCs.

The receptor was derived from a man between 60 and 75 years old with acute or convalescent COVID-19. Material: peripheral blood. The V and J genes are TRBV25-1 and TRBJ1-3; possibly TRBD1 for D (6 bases). The CDR3 DNA sequence: TGTGCCAGAGCCGGGACACGCTCTGGAAACACCATATATTTT. It encodes CARAGTRSGNTIYF.